The sequence of this T cell receptor (beta chain) was determined in a study of monozygotic twins with inflammatory bowel disease. Whole-study results and caveats: Twins with IBD had fewer clonotypes in common with others than healthy twins, particularly during disease activity.

The CDR3 spans 15 residues. The germline V gene has CDR1 SGHRS and CDR2 YFSETQ. Researchers ran eight separate cDNA reactions for each sample. TCRdb reanalyzed the 5' RACE reads, giving one entry per CDR3 protein sequence and no DNA. In total, the table holds around 380,000 distinct CDR3 sequences. With regard to this clonotype: Antigen specificity is unknown.

The chain is built from TRBV5-1 and TRBJ2-3; TCRdb proposes TRBD2, but this gene call is untestable without DNA. Sequencing used blood. The sequence was obtained from a human donor with ulcerative colitis or Crohn's disease, or a healthy co-twin of an affected twin (not recorded which). The CDR3 reads CASSFGSGLTDTQYF.